These 15 T cell receptor beta chains share one sample of origin, sequenced in a study of blood T cell repertoires in COVID-19. The table came from immunoSEQ multiplex PCR; TCRdb's copy has only in-frame clones and leaves some out. This repertoire shows about 200,000 clones, approximately 85% found once; its top ten account for over 9.5%. The specimen sequenced was PBMCs or T cells enriched from blood (not recorded which). The receptor source for this set is a man aged 40-49 years who had recovered from COVID-19.

This chain uses TRBV29-1 with TRBJ1-5, with D perhaps TRBD1 (5 bases). V lost 4 bases, J lost 1 base, and 8 bases lay in between. The V gene's germline CDR1 is SQVTM and CDR2 ANQGSEA. The CDR3 consists of 13 residues. This chain's CDR3 is CSVAAGSNQPQHF. The CDR3 nucleotides read TGCAGCGTTGCTGCAGGGAGCAATCAGCCCCAGCATTTT. The full variable domain, with the rest looked up from reference TRBV29-1 and TRBJ1-5, is SAVISQKPSRDICQRGTSLTIQCQVDSQVTMMFWYRQQPGQSLTLIATANQGSEATYESGFVIDKFPISRPNLTFSTLTVSNMSPEDSSIYLCSVAAGSNQPQHFGDGTRLSIL.

In nucleotides, the CDR3 is TGTGCCAGCAGCTTAAGCGGGAGCTTTACGGGGGGAGAGACCCAGTACTTC. Translated: CASSLSGSFTGGETQYF. The rearrangement links TRBV13 to TRBJ2-5; 8 bases align to TRBD2. V was pared by 2 bases and J by 4 bases, with 12 bases of the junction left unmatched. The CDR3 extends over 17 amino acids. Germline CDR1 PRHDT, CDR2 FYEKMQ (reference sequence).

The count of this clone is one. The chain couples TRBV7-9 to TRBJ2-1, with D possibly TRBD1 on 6 matching bases. V was pared by 1 base and J by 2 bases, with 9 bases between. CDR1 is SEHNR and CDR2 is FQNEAQ in the germline V gene (reference sequence). This CDR3 comprises 15 residues. CDR3 DNA sequence: TGTGCCAGCAGCTTAGGAGGGGGTCCCTACAATGAGCAGTTCTTC. This encodes CASSLGGGPYNEQFF. Drawing the rest from reference TRBV7-9 and TRBJ2-1, the complete variable domain is DTGVSQNPRHKITKRGQNVTFRCDPISEHNRLYWYRQTLGQGPEFLTYFQNEAQLEKSRLLSDRFSAERPKGSFSTLEIQRTEQGDSAMYLCASSLGGGPYNEQFFGPGTRLTVL.

The chain recombines TRBV27 with TRBJ2-3; D remains ambiguous. The ends were cut back, 4 bases at V and 0 bases at J, with 11 bases in the middle. CDR3 length equals 15 residues. Per germline, CDR1 MNHEY and CDR2 SMNVEV (reference sequence). As DNA, the CDR3 is TGTGCCAGCAGTTCGGTTGGCGGTAGCACAGATACGCAGTATTTT. This sequence encodes CASSSVGGSTDTQYF.

This chain joins TRBV5-5 and TRBJ2-5; 7 nucleotides align to TRBD2. CDR3 size: 17 residues. The trim removed 2 bases at V and 5 bases at J, leaving 15 bases unmatched. Germline V gives CDR1 SGHKS, CDR2 YYEKEE (reference sequence). The CDR3 DNA follows: TGTGCCAGCAGCTTTTCGACGGGGGGAGGGTCTTTGGAGACCCAGTACTTC. This sequence encodes CASSFSTGGGSLETQYF.

The V and J genes are TRBV30 and TRBJ2-3, with D possibly TRBD2 on 5 matching bases. V was shortened by 1 base and J by 1 base, with 6 bases between the two germline ends. The CDR3 totals 13 residues. Germline CDR1 GTSNPN, CDR2 SVGIG (reference sequence). In DNA, the CDR3 is TGTGCCTGGAGTGACGGGGGCACAGATACGCAGTATTTT. Translated: CAWSDGGTDTQYF. Looking up the rest from reference TRBV30 and TRBJ2-3 gives the full variable domain: SQTIHQWPATLVQPVGSPLSLECTVEGTSNPNLYWYRQAAGRGLQLLFYSVGIGQISSEVPQNLSASRPQDRQFILSSKKLLLSDSGFYLCAWSDGGTDTQYFGPGTRLTVL.

The V and J genes are TRBV28 and TRBJ1-2, with 9 bases that match TRBD1. Germline loops: CDR1 MDHEN, CDR2 SYDVKM. The CDR3 consists of 15 residues. V was pared by 6 bases and J by 5 bases, with 10 bases of the junction left unmatched. This chain's CDR3 is CASRVSPGQGYGYTF. The CDR3 coding sequence is TGTGCCAGCAGGGTGTCGCCCGGACAGGGGTATGGCTACACCTTC.

The CDR3 bases are TGTGCCAGCGCCCGGACTAGCGGGGAGCAGTTCTTC. Amino acids: CASARTSGEQFF. The V call is TRBV6-5, the J call TRBJ2-1; 11 nucleotides align to TRBD2. In germline, CDR1 is MNHEY, CDR2 SVGAGI. The V segment lost 8 bases and the J segment 10 bases; nucleotides outside the gene matches: 4. There are 12 residues in the CDR3.

The rearrangement uses TRBV9 and TRBJ2-2; 12 nucleotides agree with TRBD2. The CDR3 is 21 amino acids. Germline lookup yields CDR1 SGDLS and CDR2 YYNGEE. V lost 0 bases to trimming and J lost 5 bases; unmatched junction nucleotides: 17. CDR3 DNA sequence: TGTGCCAGCAGCGTAGTAGCCCATGTGGGGCAGGGGACTAGCGGGACCGGGGAGCTGTTTTTT. It encodes CASSVVAHVGQGTSGTGELFF.

This chain connects TRBV5-6 to TRBJ1-2, with TRBD1 matching over 10 bases. Trimming removed 2 bases from V and 4 bases from J; junction bases left unmatched: 2. CDR3 size: 14 residues. Per the germline V gene, CDR1 is SGHDT and CDR2 is YYEEEE. CDR3 in DNA: TGTGCCAGCAGCTTCCGGGACAGGGGCTATGGCTACACCTTC. It is translated as CASSFRDRGYGYTF.

The chain uses TRBV12-3 or TRBV12-4 and TRBJ1-2, with a tentative D call TRBD1 (6 bases). Trimming removed 3 bases at V and 3 bases at J, with 8 bases between. The CDR3 runs 13 residues. The CDR3 region is CASSFGTYYGYTF. DNA for the CDR3: TGTGCCAGCAGTTTCGGGACATACTATGGCTACACCTTC.

The rearrangement joins TRBV4-3 to TRBJ2-6; 11 positions match TRBD2. Trimming cost V 3 bases and J 0 bases; bases outside gene matches: 4. Germline CDR1 reads LGHNA; CDR2 reads YSLEER. The CDR3 totals 18 residues. The CDR3 bases are TGCGCCAGCAGCCAGGAACTAGCGGGAGTCTCTGGGGCCAACGTCCTGACTTTC. Translating gives CASSQELAGVSGANVLTF.

V gene TRBV12-5 combines with J gene TRBJ2-1; 8 bases fit TRBD2. The germline V gene has CDR1 LGHNT and CDR2 FRNRAP. This CDR3 is built from 17 residues. V shed 2 bases, J shed 4 bases, and the junction held 10 bases outside the gene matches. The CDR3 DNA is TGTGCTAGTGGTTTGATCGCCGGGACTAGTCTTTACAATGAGCAGTTCTTC. Encoded protein: CASGLIAGTSLYNEQFF.

The chain has TRBV28 and TRBJ1-2; 9 bases map to TRBD1. V dropped 7 bases and J dropped 6; count of bases not matched to a gene: 12. The germline V gene has CDR1 MDHEN and CDR2 SYDVKM. The CDR3 runs 15 residues. CDR3 residues: CASTSTGGTGHGYTF. DNA of the CDR3: TGTGCCAGCACCTCAACAGGGGGCACGGGGCATGGCTACACCTTC.

The chain joins TRBV5-8 to TRBJ2-1; 14 bases are shared with TRBD2. The germline CDR1 and CDR2 sequences are SGHTS and YDEGEE. The CDR3 length is 16 residues. V dropped 6 bases and J dropped 7; count of bases not matched to a gene: 9. The CDR3, as DNA: TGTGCCAGCACCCAGGAGGGACTAGCGGGAGAAAATGAGCAGTTCTTC. It translates to CASTQEGLAGENEQFF.